This section outlines one T cell receptor (beta chain) sequence together with its context. 300 ng DNA, roughly 28,000 T cell genomes, went into unsorted PBMC replicate PCRs. Using immunoSEQ multiplex PCR, the repertoire was profiled, and TCRdb retains in-frame clones only, with some absent. The sample includes about 560,000 clones, roughly 72% of them seen just once. Germline loops: CDR1 MNHEY, CDR2 SMNVEV (reference sequence). This CDR3 comprises 15 residues. V was cut by 4 bases and J by 9 bases, with 19 bases left in between. Caucasian adults living in Nashville, Tennessee, provided all samples. For unsorted samples, genomic DNA was extracted from approximately 90 million PBMCs. This sample was included in a study of shared clonotypes between healthy human individuals.

Sequencing was done on a sample of PBMCs. V is TRBV27 and J is TRBJ2-1, with D perhaps matching TRBD2 (6 bases). The sequence was collected from a woman aged 40-49 years in good health. Some clones in this sample may be carry-over from other donors' samples. Here the CDR3 reads CASSSPMEGESEQFF. CDR3 sequence (DNA): TGTGCCAGCAGTTCCCCCATGGAGGGAGAGAGTGAGCAGTTCTTC.